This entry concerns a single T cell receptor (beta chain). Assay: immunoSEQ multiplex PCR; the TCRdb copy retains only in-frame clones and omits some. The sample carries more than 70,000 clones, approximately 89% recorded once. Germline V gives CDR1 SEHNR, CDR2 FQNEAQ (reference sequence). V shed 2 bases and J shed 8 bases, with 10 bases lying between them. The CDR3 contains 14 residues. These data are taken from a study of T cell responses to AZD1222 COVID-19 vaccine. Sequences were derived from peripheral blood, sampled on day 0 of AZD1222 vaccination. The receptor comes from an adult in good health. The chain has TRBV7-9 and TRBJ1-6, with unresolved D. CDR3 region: CASSLSTGDSPLHF. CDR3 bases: TGTGCCAGCAGCTTAAGTACCGGGGATTCACCCCTCCACTTT.